This T cell receptor beta chain emerged from a study of neurological immune-mediated disorders. Study-level results: The study phylogenetically grouped the repertoires of 18 of 34 multiple sclerosis patients into one related-CDR3 cluster, a possible signature.

The V and J ends lost 3 bases and 3 bases respectively, with 8 bases between them. This CDR3 contains 13 residues. Germline V gene sequence: CDR1 MGHDK, CDR2 SYGVNS. This clonotype was observed at least ten times. Its antigen is as yet unknown. MiXCR, applied by TCRdb to the 5' RACE reads, yields one record per CDR3 protein. The data show 45,000 to 50,000 distinct CDR3 sequences, 4% to 5.5% seen once. Input material: PBMCs. This chain connects TRBV25-1 to TRBJ1-2; D gene unclear. This TCR derives from a woman aged 55 to 70 with multiple sclerosis. CDR3 sequence: CASSDVRYYGYTF. The CDR3 nucleotides read TGTGCCAGCAGTGATGTAAGATACTATGGCTACACCTTC.